The entry that follows covers one T cell receptor beta chain sequence. Its antigen has not been determined. Base qualities are missing; no much larger clone stands one base away. Blood for healthy controls was obtained from volunteer donors provided by blood services in Australia and France. Genomic DNA for TCR repertoire analysis was extracted from either whole blood samples or PBMCs. The library came from multiplex PCR. TRB libraries were made by one-step amplicon PCR using EuroClonality-NGS primers on roughly 94 ng genomic DNA. Sequencing of the TRB amplicons was done on Illumina MiSeq instruments using 2 x 250 bp version 2 chemistry. The paper's data handling went like this. IMGT/HighV-QUEST was the tool used for both primary TRB sequence analysis and V(D)J annotation. Repertoire diversity and composition were evaluated with VDJtools after removing nonfunctional clones and downsampling for comparisons between samples. TCRdb reprocessing: public reads trimmed at Q25 with fastp, clones called with MiXCR, in-frame beta chains kept. Each entry is one CDR3 protein sequence, shown with its most common DNA and genes. The V and J calls and clone size are TCRdb's, not the authors'. Here the sample has roughly 4,100 distinct CDR3 sequences; around 23% occur a single time. The ten largest account for 7.5% to 9.5% of the sample.

This sample is drawn from a study of somatic reversion in DOCK8 deficiency (dated by TCRdb to the early 2020s). Background on the whole study: The study compared T cell receptor beta repertoires of DOCK8-deficient patients, DOCK8-revertant patients and healthy volunteers. The ways in which somatic reversion of pathogenic DOCK8 variants alters lymphocyte differentiation and function in DOCK8 deficiency were investigated. DOCK8-deficient patients in the study had been reported previously.

The paper as a whole reports these results and caveats: The source material for each sample, whole blood versus PBMCs, was not specified per sample in the methods.

This receptor was taken from a human donor in good health. The sample comprised peripheral blood.

The nucleotides read TGTGCCAGCAGGCCTGACAGTCTAGGAGGCTACACCTTC. Translated, it gives CASRPDSLGGYTF. The V gene is TRBV9 and the J gene is TRBJ1-2, and perhaps TRBD1 as D gene, on 5 matching bases. The germline V gene gives CDR1 as SGDLS and CDR2 as YYNGEE. Including the terminal cysteine and phenylalanine, the CDR3 comprises 13 residues. The DNA shown is the 39-base CDR3, in frame from base 1. V is cut by 5 bases and J by 8 bases, and the space between the germline ends is 16 bases.